This T cell receptor beta chain came from a study of T cells after yellow fever vaccination (dated by TCRdb to between 2018 and 2021). About the study as a whole: The SMART-Seq v4 Ultra Low Input RNA kit was used to prepare libraries from fractions with low cell numbers. To follow T-cell clones before and after primary and booster YFV17D yellow fever vaccination, bulk TCR alpha and beta repertoires were sequenced over time. Two healthy male donors, one aged 18 to 29 and one aged 30 to 40 years, made up the cohort. Bulk PBMC replicates and cell subsets were isolated from blood drawn at multiple timepoints before and after both primary and secondary immunization.

At the junction V is shortened by 4 bases and J by 5 bases, with 12 bases in between. CDR1 and CDR2, per the germline V gene, are SGHTA and FQGNSA. Spanning cysteine to phenylalanine, the CDR3 consists of 14 amino acids. The only DNA kept is the CDR3, 42 bases in frame from the first base. About this clonotype: What this receptor recognizes is not known. The input lacks base qualities; no much larger clone sits a single base away.

Here is what the overall study found, with its caveats: Compared with the primary T-cell response, the secondary T-cell response was weaker but faster, peaking on day 5 rather than day 15. A small share of clonotypes was detected in both CD4 and CD8 compartments, with the overlap likely arising from convergent recombination. Computational filtering was required because FACS-sorted repertoires could contain abundant contaminating clonotypes from the bulk population. Because only two donors were included in the study, the extent to which the findings can be generalized is limited. Most clones expanded after primary vaccination (about 96% of CD4 and 88% of CD8) were re-detected after the booster, suggesting that broad memory maintenance occurred.

The instrument was an Illumina NovaSeq 6000. Synthesis of TCR cDNA relied on 5'RACE template switching, a step that introduced a universal primer site along with unique molecular identifiers. Priming of cDNA synthesis was performed from both the TCR alpha and TCR beta constant segments. Library amplification used two PCR steps, and the second PCR step added sample barcodes and sequencing adapters. Sequencing of libraries was done on Illumina HiSeq 2500 (2x100 bp) or NovaSeq (2x150 bp). Per the authors' processing: MIGEC was used to demultiplex reads and collapse the reads into UMI consensus sequences, and MiXCR was used for V(D)J alignment. Vaccine-responding clonotypes were identified with edgeR using replicate PBMC samples, with FDR below 0.01 and a log2 fold change above 5 up to day 15 being required. Each bulk clonotype was labeled CD4 or CD8 based on which sequenced repertoire, CD4 or CD8, contained the clonotype at higher abundance. Starting from the raw public reads, TCRdb applied fastp trimming at Q25, assembled clones with MiXCR and retained in-frame beta chains. Rows merge per CDR3 protein into single entries with the most common DNA and genes. The V and J calls were determined by TCRdb, not by the authors. This sample lists about 320,000 distinct CDR3 sequences; approximately 4.3% were detected once. Together, the top ten hold approximately 19% of the sample.

The sample's treatment or condition label is to be understood as: live attenuated yellow fever vaccine strain. Two biological replicates of bulk PBMCs were collected at each blood-draw timepoint. PBMCs were isolated from peripheral blood using a standard Ficoll-Paque protocol. TriZol was used to extract RNA from bulk PBMCs, from CD4 and CD8 fractions, and from dextramer-positive and dextramer-negative fractions. The source was PBMCs, collected 15 days after the yellow fever booster vaccination. The V and J segments used are TRBV7-2 and TRBJ2-4; TRBD2 is a possible D gene, resting on 6 matching bases. This TCR derives from a man younger than 35 who received the YFV17D yellow fever vaccine. The CDR3 region has the sequence CASSWDGGENIQYF. The nucleotide sequence is given as TGTGCCAGCAGCTGGGACGGGGGAGAAAACATTCAGTACTTC.